This T cell receptor beta chain was sequenced during a study of cytotoxic CD8 clonotypes in ibrutinib-treated CLL. Only a few counts were recorded for this clone. Its antigen is undetermined. Assay: immunoSEQ multiplex PCR; the TCRdb copy retains only in-frame clones and omits some. This table has roughly 53,000 clones, 50% to 65% appearing once. Per germline, CDR1 SEHNR and CDR2 FQNEAQ (reference sequence). The CDR3 spans 14 residues. Trimming cost V 3 bases and J 3 bases, with 10 bases left between them. Study results and caveats: Samples from sustained-remission and progressing patients were taken at different times.

Cryopreserved PBMCs yielded approximately 2 micrograms of genomic DNA for TCR beta libraries. The genes are TRBV7-9 and TRBJ2-3, with D hard to call. The TCR sequence derives from a human donor with chronic lymphocytic leukemia. Sequencing used PBMCs, obtained at disease progression, from a patient treated with ibrutinib. CDR3 loop: CASSFIETTDTQYF. The CDR3 region has the DNA TGTGCCAGCAGCTTCATCGAAACTACAGATACGCAGTATTTT.